The 32 T cell receptor beta chains given below trace back to one sample, sequenced in a study of T cell responses to AZD1222 COVID-19 vaccine. Measured with immunoSEQ multiplex PCR; TCRdb has only the in-frame clones, and not every one. The repertoire consists of approximately 190,000 clones, with 80% to 90% occurring once and the leading ten covering 2.5% to 3%. The specimen comprised peripheral blood, sampled on day 0 of MenACWY control vaccination. The receptors originated from an adult in good health.

CDR3 protein: CASSQGPGGSYNEQFF. In DNA form, the CDR3 reads TGTGCCAGCAGCCAAGGTCCGGGAGGCTCCTACAATGAGCAGTTCTTC. The genes are TRBV3-1 (or the pseudogene TRBV3-2) and TRBJ2-1, with 7 bases lining up with TRBD2. This CDR3 contains 16 residues. V lost 1 base, J lost 0 bases, and 3 bases stayed unmatched. Germline V gives CDR1 LGHDT, CDR2 YNNKEL (reference sequence).

This clone was counted a single time. The rearrangement uses TRBV7-8 and TRBJ2-7; the D gene is possibly TRBD2 (7 bases). The germline CDR1 and CDR2 sequences are SGHVS and FQNEAQ. The germline V and J ends were trimmed by 2 bases and 6 bases, with 17 bases remaining between them. CDR3 length: 15 amino acids. CDR3 residues: CASSLSPTRGGEQYF. Written as DNA, the CDR3 is TGTGCCAGCAGCTTAAGTCCGACGAGGGGGGGCGAGCAGTACTTC.

The rearrangement joins TRBV11-2 to TRBJ2-1; D gene unclear. Trimming removed 1 base at V and 7 bases at J, with 11 bases between. This CDR3 is 14 amino acids long. Germline values: CDR1 SGHAT, CDR2 FQNNGV. CDR3 loop: CASSLGTSGNEQFF. Here the CDR3 DNA reads TGTGCCAGCAGCTTAGGAACCTCCGGAAATGAGCAGTTCTTC.

The V call is TRBV4-3, the J call TRBJ2-1, with 12 nucleotides matching TRBD2. CDR1 and CDR2 from the germline V gene are LGHNA and YSLEER. With 2 bases clipped from V and 9 bases from J, the junction kept 5 bases outside the gene matches. CDR3 length equals 15 residues. The DNA of the CDR3 is TGCGCCAGCAGCCAAACTAGCGGGGGGCGATTTGAGCAGTTCTTC. Its protein is CASSQTSGGRFEQFF.

J is TRBJ1-2 and V is TRBV9; D not certain. The ends were cut back, 4 bases at V and 8 bases at J, with 12 bases in the middle. Germline loops: CDR1 SGDLS, CDR2 YYNGEE. This CDR3 contains 12 residues. The CDR3 spells CASSPAGSGYTF. The DNA of the CDR3 is TGTGCCAGCAGCCCGGCTGGCTCAGGCTACACCTTC.

In this sample, this clone turned up a few times. This chain joins TRBV2 and TRBJ2-7; TRBD1 matches at 7 bases. In germline, CDR1 is SNHLY, CDR2 FYNNEI. With V trimmed by 9 bases and J by 5 bases, 10 bases remained unmatched. The CDR3 consists of 13 residues. The CDR3 sequence is CASTGTDDHEQYF. CDR3 sequence (DNA): TGTGCCAGTACCGGGACAGACGATCACGAGCAGTACTTC.

The rearrangement uses TRBV2 and TRBJ1-4; D might be TRBD1 (6 bases). Germline values: CDR1 SNHLY, CDR2 FYNNEI. The CDR3 runs 13 residues. Trimming shortened V by 9 bases and J by 2 bases, and 10 bases separated the two germline ends. CDR3 in DNA: TGTGCCAGTCAGGGGAGCACTAATGAAAAACTGTTTTTT. This gives the protein CASQGSTNEKLFF.

The chain links TRBV18 to TRBJ1-1; possible D gene TRBD1, 5 bases. Looked up from germline, CDR1 is KGHSH and CDR2 is LQKENI. Deletions cut 2 bases from V and 1 base from J, with 5 bases between. The CDR3 totals 13 residues. The CDR3 reads CASSPTGNTEAFF. CDR3 DNA: TGTGCCAGCTCACCAACAGGGAACACTGAAGCTTTCTTT.

This CDR3 is CASSPYLTSGATDTQYF. Written as DNA, the CDR3 is TGTGCCAGCAGCCCTTACCTGACTAGCGGGGCAACAGATACGCAGTATTTT. The chain joins TRBV14 to TRBJ2-3, with 11 bases that match TRBD2. CDR3 length equals 17 residues. After removal of 4 bases from V and 3 bases from J, the junction contained 9 bases not matched to a gene. Germline loops: CDR1 SGHDN, CDR2 FVKESK.

This clone was seen just once. The J gene is TRBJ1-1, the V gene TRBV6-5, with D maybe TRBD1 (5 bases). Trimming left V 1 base short and J 3 bases short, with 12 bases between. CDR1 is MNHEY and CDR2 is SVGAGI in the germline V gene. This CDR3 contains 15 residues. The CDR3 sequence: CASSYFAGGDTEAFF. CDR3 DNA: TGTGCCAGCAGTTACTTTGCGGGGGGGGACACTGAAGCTTTCTTT.

CDR3 sequence reads: CASSTTAANEKLFF. The CDR3 DNA reads as TGTGCCAGCAGTACGACAGCCGCGAATGAAAAACTGTTTTTT. The chain links TRBV28 to TRBJ1-4; TRBD1 might be the D (5 bases). This CDR3 region has 14 residues. V lost 5 bases and J lost 5, with 12 bases in between. CDR1 and CDR2 (germline): MDHEN, SYDVKM.

The chain has TRBV6-1 and TRBJ2-1; 16 nucleotides agree with TRBD2. The V and J ends lost 3 bases and 0 bases, in that order; junction bases with no gene match: 2. The CDR3 covers 18 residues. Germline CDR1 is MNHNS and CDR2 is SASEGT. The CDR3 bases are TGTGCCAGCAGTGAGGGACTAGCGGGAGGGGGCTCCTACAATGAGCAGTTCTTC. The encoded protein is CASSEGLAGGGSYNEQFF.

The genes are TRBV9 and TRBJ2-2; 7 bases are shared with TRBD2. Germline V CDR1 and CDR2: SGDLS, YYNGEE. This CDR3 spans 14 amino acids. The V gene end was trimmed by 6 bases and the J gene end by 0 bases; junction bases not matched to a gene: 2. CDR3 loop: CASNSGANTGELFF. CDR3 coding DNA: TGTGCCAGCAACAGCGGGGCGAACACCGGGGAGCTGTTTTTT.

The chain combines TRBV29-1 with TRBJ1-2; D possibly corresponds to TRBD1 (5 bases). V lost 3 bases and J lost 8, with 16 bases in between. There are 13 residues in the CDR3. Germline V gene data show CDR1 as SQVTM and CDR2 as ANQGSEA. CDR3 region: CSVELAERGGYTF. The CDR3 nucleotides are TGCAGCGTTGAGCTGGCAGAGAGGGGAGGCTACACCTTC. The whole variable domain, filled in from reference TRBV29-1 and TRBJ1-2, reads SAVISQKPSRDICQRGTSLTIQCQVDSQVTMMFWYRQQPGQSLTLIATANQGSEATYESGFVIDKFPISRPNLTFSTLTVSNMSPEDSSIYLCSVELAERGGYTFGSGTRLTVV.

CDR3 protein: CASSLDRGTDTQYF. The CDR3 DNA reads as TGCGCCAGCAGCTTAGACAGAGGCACAGATACGCAGTATTTT. The chain is built from TRBV5-1 and TRBJ2-3, with a possible D match to TRBD1 (5 bases). CDR3 length: 14 residues. Looked up from germline, CDR1 is SGHRS and CDR2 is YFSETQ. Trimming pared 2 bases from V and 1 base from J, leaving 8 bases between.

This chain uses TRBV23-1 with TRBJ1-4, with 8 positions matching TRBD1. TRBV23-1 carries the ORF label, with uncertain function. Trimming at V came to 2 bases and at J to 1 base, leaving 6 bases not matched to a gene. The CDR3 has 17 residues. The CDR3 loop reads CASSQETGVLTNEKLFF. For the CDR3, the DNA is TGCGCCAGCAGTCAAGAGACAGGGGTTTTAACTAATGAAAAACTGTTTTTT.

The rearrangement joins TRBV12-3 or TRBV12-4 to TRBJ1-1; D not certain. The V and J ends lost 3 bases and 4 bases respectively, with 9 bases between them. The CDR3 length is 13 residues. CDR3 loop: CASSFDGTTEAFF. The CDR3, as DNA: TGTGCCAGCAGTTTCGATGGTACCACTGAAGCTTTCTTT.

The V gene is TRBV19, the J gene TRBJ2-1; the match to TRBD2 covers 7 bases. The CDR3 spans 13 residues. Germline assignment: CDR1 LNHDA and CDR2 SQIVND (reference sequence). Trimming at V came to 6 bases and at J to 4 bases, leaving 3 bases not matched to a gene. The CDR3 is CASRRTSYNEQFF. CDR3 nucleotide sequence: TGTGCCAGTAGGCGGACTAGTTACAATGAGCAGTTCTTC. The full variable domain, its missing parts supplied by reference TRBV19 and TRBJ2-1, is DGGITQSPKYLFRKEGQNVTLSCEQNLNHDAMYWYRQDPGQGLRLIYYSQIVNDFQKGDIAEGYSVSREKKESFPLTVTSAQKNPTAFYLCASRRTSYNEQFFGPGTRLTVL.

This clone was seen a few times. The chain employs TRBV20-1 and TRBJ1-2; unclear D gene. Trimming took 3 bases from V and 7 from J, leaving 12 bases between them. The CDR3 has 12 amino acids. The germline CDR1 and CDR2 sequences are DFQATT and SNEGSKA (reference sequence). The CDR3 bases are TGCAGTGCTAGTCTGTCGGCCCCTGGCTACACCTTC. Its protein product is CSASLSAPGYTF.

Here the CDR3 DNA reads TGTGCCAGCAGCTTACACGTAGGATACTCCTACGAGCAGTACTTC. Its translation: CASSLHVGYSYEQYF. This chain links TRBV7-2 with TRBJ2-7; unclear D gene. The CDR3 loop spans 15 amino acids. Trimming shortened V by 2 bases and J by 0 bases, and 11 bases separated the two germline ends. Germline values: CDR1 SGHTA, CDR2 FQGNSA.

This clone was detected once. This chain connects TRBV5-1 to TRBJ2-7, with 7 positions matching TRBD1. The CDR3 covers 14 residues. Germline V gene lookup returns CDR1 SGHRS and CDR2 YFSETQ. V shed 0 bases, J shed 6 bases, and the junction held 6 bases outside the gene matches. The CDR3 is CASSLGDSLAEQYF. In DNA, the CDR3 is TGCGCCAGCAGCTTGGGGGACAGCCTCGCCGAGCAGTACTTC.

This clone has only a few counts. The chain is built from TRBV13 and TRBJ2-1; tentatively, D is TRBD1 or TRBD2 (5 bases each). Germline values: CDR1 PRHDT, CDR2 FYEKMQ (reference sequence). V was shortened by 5 bases and J by 8 bases, with 13 bases between the two germline ends. This CDR3 contains 13 residues. CDR3 DNA: TGTGCCAGCAGCGCTGGCAGGGAGCATGAGCAGTTCTTC. This codes for CASSAGREHEQFF.

The chain is built from TRBV3-1 (or the pseudogene TRBV3-2) and TRBJ2-7; 9 bases line up with TRBD1. J gave up 3 bases and V 4 bases, and 4 bases lay outside the gene matches. The CDR3 spans 14 residues. CDR1 and CDR2 (germline): LGHDT, YNNKEL (reference sequence). DNA for the CDR3: TGTGCCAGCAGCCTTCTGACAGGGGGCTACGAGCAGTACTTC. This codes for CASSLLTGGYEQYF.

The rearrangement uses TRBV7-9 and TRBJ2-1; D gene uncertain. This CDR3 spans 12 amino acids. V was cut by 1 base and J by 11 bases, with 9 bases left in between. Germline CDR1 and CDR2: SEHNR and FQNEAQ (reference sequence). In DNA, the CDR3 is TGTGCCAGCAGCTTAGAAGGTTATCAGCAGTTCTTC. Translating it yields CASSLEGYQQFF.

The chain couples TRBV27 to TRBJ1-2; 7 nucleotides line up with TRBD1. V lost 6 bases to trimming and J lost 6 bases; unmatched junction nucleotides: 7. CDR3 length: 13 residues. CDR1 and CDR2 from the germline V gene are MNHEY and SMNVEV (reference sequence). CDR3 protein: CASRSTGNHGYTF. As DNA, the CDR3 is TGTGCCAGCAGGTCGACAGGGAATCATGGCTACACCTTC.

DNA for the CDR3: TGTGCCAGCGTATCTAGCGGGTTCTACGAGCAGTACTTC. Residues: CASVSSGFYEQYF. The J gene is TRBJ2-7, the V gene TRBV28, with 8 bases aligning to TRBD2. V lost 8 bases to trimming and J lost 3 bases; unmatched junction nucleotides: 6. The CDR3 length is 13 residues. The V gene's germline CDR1 is MDHEN and CDR2 SYDVKM. The complete variable domain, with remaining parts taken from reference TRBV28 and TRBJ2-7, reads DVKVTQSSRYLVKRTGEKVFLECVQDMDHENMFWYRQDPGLGLRLIYFSYDVKMKEKGDIPEGYSVSREKKERFSLILESASTNQTSMYLCASVSSGFYEQYFGPGTRLTVT.

This chain uses TRBV18 with TRBJ2-2; 11 nucleotides match TRBD2. CDR1 is KGHSH and CDR2 is LQKENI in the germline V gene. V lost 3 bases to trimming and J lost 4 bases; unmatched junction nucleotides: 4. The CDR3 extends over 16 amino acids. The CDR3 spells CASSPSLAGGTGELFF. CDR3 DNA sequence: TGTGCCAGCTCACCGTCTCTAGCGGGAGGCACCGGGGAGCTGTTTTTT.

The chain links TRBV5-1 to TRBJ2-7; 8 positions match TRBD2. Germline assignment: CDR1 SGHRS and CDR2 YFSETQ. V lost 2 bases to trimming and J lost 2 bases; unmatched junction nucleotides: 6. The CDR3 consists of 15 residues. CDR3 in amino acids: CASSFGGADTYEQYF. CDR3 nucleotide sequence: TGCGCCAGCAGCTTCGGGGGGGCCGATACCTACGAGCAGTACTTC.

The chain links TRBV6-5 to TRBJ1-1; D is possibly TRBD1 (5 bases). The V and J ends lost 8 bases and 3 bases respectively, with 7 bases between them. The CDR3 extends over 11 amino acids. The germline CDR1 and CDR2 sequences are MNHEY and SVGAGI. CDR3 sequence (DNA): TGTGCCAGCGGACAATACACTGAAGCTTTCTTT. Residues: CASGQYTEAFF.

J is TRBJ2-7 and V is TRBV7-3, with D perhaps being TRBD1 or TRBD2 (5 bases each). V was trimmed by 5 bases and J by 6 bases, leaving 17 bases between them. The CDR3 has 14 residues. From germline, CDR1 is SGHTA and CDR2 FQGTGA. CDR3 loop: CASSRTPGTGEQYF. Written as DNA, the CDR3 is TGTGCCAGCAGCCGCACCCCCGGGACGGGCGAGCAGTACTTC. Variable domain in full (rest from reference TRBV7-3 and TRBJ2-7): GAGVSQTPSNKVTEKGKYVELRCDPISGHTALYWYRQSLGQGPEFLIYFQGTGAADDSGLPNDRFFAVRPEGSVSTLKIQRTERGDSAVYLCASSRTPGTGEQYFGPGTRLTVT.

The chain couples TRBV28 to TRBJ2-7, with D possibly matching TRBD1 (6 bases). The CDR3 runs to 13 residues. Trimming took off 2 bases at V and 7 bases at J, with 12 bases between the two ends. Germline CDR1 reads MDHEN; CDR2 reads SYDVKM. CDR3 nucleotides: TGTGCCAGCAGTTTACTAACAGGGTGGGAGCAGTACTTC. Protein sequence: CASSLLTGWEQYF. The full variable domain, completed using reference TRBV28 and TRBJ2-7, is DVKVTQSSRYLVKRTGEKVFLECVQDMDHENMFWYRQDPGLGLRLIYFSYDVKMKEKGDIPEGYSVSREKKERFSLILESASTNQTSMYLCASSLLTGWEQYFGPGTRLTVT.

The chain joins TRBV28 to TRBJ2-1; D not certain. The CDR3 consists of 15 residues. Trimming took off 7 bases at V and 5 bases at J, with 18 bases between the two ends. The germline V gene encodes CDR1 MDHEN and CDR2 SYDVKM. CDR3 in amino acids: CASISSAYEHNEQFF. The CDR3, as DNA: TGTGCCAGCATCAGCTCGGCTTACGAACACAATGAGCAGTTCTTC.